The next 8 T cell receptor beta chains were all read from a single sample in a study of blood T cell repertoires in COVID-19. Sequenced by immunoSEQ multiplex PCR; TCRdb stores in-frame clones only, minus some. The sample includes 120,000 or so clones, around 83% seen only once; the top ten take approximately 5.8%. The sequenced material came from peripheral blood. These receptors all come from an older man with active or convalescent COVID-19.

The rearrangement joins TRBV29-1 to TRBJ1-2; D call uncertain. CDR1 is SQVTM and CDR2 is ANQGSEA in the germline V gene. The CDR3 contains 16 residues. Trimming took 3 bases from V and 2 from J, leaving 19 bases between them. CDR3 sequence (DNA): TGCAGCGTTGATTTGGCAGATAAAACCAACAACTATGGCTACACCTTC. As protein: CSVDLADKTNNYGYTF. Together with reference TRBV29-1 and TRBJ1-2, the CDR3 gives the full variable domain: SAVISQKPSRDICQRGTSLTIQCQVDSQVTMMFWYRQQPGQSLTLIATANQGSEATYESGFVIDKFPISRPNLTFSTLTVSNMSPEDSSIYLCSVDLADKTNNYGYTFGSGTRLTVV.

V and J are TRBV5-6 and TRBJ1-2; D is perhaps TRBD1 (5 bases). The V and J ends lost 4 bases and 6 bases respectively, with 16 bases between them. The germline CDR1 and CDR2 sequences are SGHDT and YYEEEE. This CDR3 region has 14 residues. CDR3 protein: CASSIGQAVNGYTF. CDR3 DNA sequence: TGTGCCAGCAGCATAGGACAAGCAGTTAATGGCTACACCTTC.

V and J are TRBV2 and TRBJ1-5; 7 nucleotides line up with TRBD1. The CDR3 spans 18 residues. Germline V gene lookup returns CDR1 SNHLY and CDR2 FYNNEI. Trimming removed 5 bases from V and 0 bases from J; junction bases left unmatched: 13. CDR3 loop: CASSKERTGPNSNQPQHF. CDR3 sequence (DNA): TGTGCCAGCAGTAAAGAACGGACAGGTCCTAATAGCAATCAGCCCCAGCATTTT.

The chain recombines TRBV28 with TRBJ1-3; D perhaps matches TRBD1 (5 bases). The V gene's germline CDR1 is MDHEN and CDR2 SYDVKM. This CDR3 is built from 18 residues. V lost 5 bases and J 0 bases, leaving 20 bases between the germline ends. The CDR3 loop is CASSPPGGGVGSGNTIYF. The CDR3 bases are TGTGCCAGCAGTCCCCCTGGGGGGGGTGTAGGCTCTGGAAACACCATATATTTT. The full variable domain, completed using reference TRBV28 and TRBJ1-3, is DVKVTQSSRYLVKRTGEKVFLECVQDMDHENMFWYRQDPGLGLRLIYFSYDVKMKEKGDIPEGYSVSREKKERFSLILESASTNQTSMYLCASSPPGGGVGSGNTIYFGEGSWLTVV.

The V gene is TRBV7-9, the J gene TRBJ2-3, with a weak D call TRBD1 (5 bases). Germline loops: CDR1 SEHNR, CDR2 FQNEAQ (reference sequence). The CDR3 spans 13 residues. V was pared by 6 bases and J by 2 bases, with 9 bases between. CDR3 residues: CASSGRDTDTQYF. The DNA of the CDR3 is TGTGCCAGCAGTGGCAGGGACACAGATACGCAGTATTTT.

V and J are TRBV4-2 and TRBJ2-7; D gene uncertain. Germline-derived CDR1 and CDR2 are LGHNA and YNFKEQ. V lost 0 bases and J lost 4, with 16 bases in between. This CDR3 has 16 residues. CDR3 sequence: CASSQEGPVRTYEQYF. In DNA form, the CDR3 reads TGTGCCAGCAGCCAAGAGGGCCCCGTCAGAACTTACGAGCAGTACTTC.

CDR3 DNA sequence: TGTGCCAGCAGCTTGTCAAGCGGGGGCCTCCCCTACAATGAGCAGTTCTTC. Translation gives CASSLSSGGLPYNEQFF. J is TRBJ2-1 and V is TRBV5-5; 8 bases match TRBD2. CDR3 size: 17 residues. V trimming: 1 base; J trimming: 2 bases; junction bases outside the gene matches: 8. The germline V gene encodes CDR1 SGHKS and CDR2 YYEKEE (reference sequence).

The genes are TRBV5-1 and TRBJ2-7, with TRBD2 identical over 8 bases. The CDR3 spans 15 residues. V shed 7 bases and J 4 bases; nucleotides not matched to a gene: 13. Germline CDR1 and CDR2: SGHRS and YFSETQ. CDR3 sequence (DNA): TGCGCCAGCGTTTGTGGGGCGGGGGGCCAATACGAGCAGTACTTC. This translates into CASVCGAGGQYEQYF.